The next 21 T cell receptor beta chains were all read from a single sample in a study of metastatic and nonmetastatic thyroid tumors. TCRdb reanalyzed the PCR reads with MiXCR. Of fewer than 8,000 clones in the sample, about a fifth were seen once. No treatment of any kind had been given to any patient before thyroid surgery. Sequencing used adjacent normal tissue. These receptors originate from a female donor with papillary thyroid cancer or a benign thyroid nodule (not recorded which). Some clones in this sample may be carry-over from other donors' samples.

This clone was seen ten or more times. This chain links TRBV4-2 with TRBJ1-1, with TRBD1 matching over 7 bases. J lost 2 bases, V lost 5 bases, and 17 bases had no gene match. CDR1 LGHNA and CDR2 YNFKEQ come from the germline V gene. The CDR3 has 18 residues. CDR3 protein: CASSGRRGQFTLNTEAFF. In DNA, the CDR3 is TGTGCCAGCAGCGGCCGGAGGGGGCAATTTACGCTCAACACTGAAGCTTTCTTT.

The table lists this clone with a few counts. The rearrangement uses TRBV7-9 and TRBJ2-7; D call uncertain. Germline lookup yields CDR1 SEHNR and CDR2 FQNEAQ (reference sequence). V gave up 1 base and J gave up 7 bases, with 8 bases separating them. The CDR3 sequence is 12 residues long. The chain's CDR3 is CASSLGGGEQYF. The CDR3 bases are TGTGCCAGCAGCTTAGGAGGTGGAGAGCAGTACTTC.

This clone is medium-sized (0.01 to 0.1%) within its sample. The chain's CDR3 is CASTDLQGSGANVLTF. The CDR3 region has the DNA TGTGCCAGTACTGACCTACAGGGATCTGGGGCCAACGTCCTGACTTTC. The rearrangement joins TRBV19 to TRBJ2-6; D possibly corresponds to TRBD1 (6 bases). The CDR3 is 16 amino acids. V was trimmed by 7 bases and J by 1 base, leaving 14 bases between them. Germline loops: CDR1 LNHDA, CDR2 SQIVND (reference sequence).

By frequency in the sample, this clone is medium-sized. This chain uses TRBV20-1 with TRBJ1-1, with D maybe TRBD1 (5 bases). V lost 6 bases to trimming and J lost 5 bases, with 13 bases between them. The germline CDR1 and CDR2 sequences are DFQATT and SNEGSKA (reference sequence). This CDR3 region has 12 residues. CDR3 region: CSAASRGTEAFF. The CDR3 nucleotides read TGCAGTGCGGCGAGTAGGGGAACTGAAGCTTTCTTT.

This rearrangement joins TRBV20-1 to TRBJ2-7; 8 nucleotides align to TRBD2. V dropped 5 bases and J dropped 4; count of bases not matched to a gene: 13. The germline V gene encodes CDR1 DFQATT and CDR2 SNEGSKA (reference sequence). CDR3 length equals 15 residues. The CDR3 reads CSAPGWGSGKYEQYF. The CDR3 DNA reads TGCAGTGCTCCCGGTTGGGGTAGCGGGAAATACGAGCAGTACTTC.

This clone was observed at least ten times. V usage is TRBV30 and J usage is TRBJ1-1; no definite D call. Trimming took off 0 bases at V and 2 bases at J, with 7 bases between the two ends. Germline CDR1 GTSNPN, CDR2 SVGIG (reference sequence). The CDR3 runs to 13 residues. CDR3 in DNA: TGTGCCTGGAGTGTCTATGGAAACACTGAAGCTTTCTTT. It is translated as CAWSVYGNTEAFF.

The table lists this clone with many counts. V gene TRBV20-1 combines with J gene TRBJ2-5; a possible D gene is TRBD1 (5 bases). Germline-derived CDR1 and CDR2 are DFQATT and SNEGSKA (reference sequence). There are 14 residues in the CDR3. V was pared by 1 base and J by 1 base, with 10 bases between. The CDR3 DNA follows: TGCAGTGCTAGAGTAGGGGCACTCCAAGAGACCCAGTACTTC. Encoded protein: CSARVGALQETQYF.

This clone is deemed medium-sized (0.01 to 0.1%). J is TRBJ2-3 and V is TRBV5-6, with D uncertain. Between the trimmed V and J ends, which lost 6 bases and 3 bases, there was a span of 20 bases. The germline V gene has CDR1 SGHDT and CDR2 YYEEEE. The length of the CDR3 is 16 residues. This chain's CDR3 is CASIQEGGLRTDTQYF. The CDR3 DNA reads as TGTGCCAGCATCCAGGAAGGCGGTCTAAGAACAGATACGCAGTATTTT.

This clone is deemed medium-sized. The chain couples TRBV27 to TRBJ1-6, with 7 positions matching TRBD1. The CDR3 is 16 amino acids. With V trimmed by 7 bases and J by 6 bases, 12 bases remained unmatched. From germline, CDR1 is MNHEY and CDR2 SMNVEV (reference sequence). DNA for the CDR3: TGTGCCAGCACCCTAAAATCGGGACAGTCTAATTCACCCCTCCACTTT. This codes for CASTLKSGQSNSPLHF.

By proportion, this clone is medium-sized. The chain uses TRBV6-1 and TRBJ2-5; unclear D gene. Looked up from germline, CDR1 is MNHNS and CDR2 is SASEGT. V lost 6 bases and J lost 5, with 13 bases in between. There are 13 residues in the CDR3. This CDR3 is CASRATRQETQYF. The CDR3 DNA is TGTGCCAGCAGAGCCACACGCCAGGAGACCCAGTACTTC.

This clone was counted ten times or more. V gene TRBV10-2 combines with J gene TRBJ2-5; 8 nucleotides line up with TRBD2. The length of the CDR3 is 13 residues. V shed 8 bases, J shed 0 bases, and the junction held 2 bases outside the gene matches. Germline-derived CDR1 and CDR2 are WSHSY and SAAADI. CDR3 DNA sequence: TGCGCCAGCCAGCGGGGGAACCAAGAGACCCAGTACTTC. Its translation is CASQRGNQETQYF.

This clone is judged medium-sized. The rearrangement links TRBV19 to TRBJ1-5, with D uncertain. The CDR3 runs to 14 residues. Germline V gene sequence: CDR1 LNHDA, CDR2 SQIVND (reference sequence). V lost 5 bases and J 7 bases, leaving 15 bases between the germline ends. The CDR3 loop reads CASSPSPGAQPQHF. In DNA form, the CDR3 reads TGTGCCAGTAGTCCCTCCCCGGGAGCACAGCCCCAGCATTTT.

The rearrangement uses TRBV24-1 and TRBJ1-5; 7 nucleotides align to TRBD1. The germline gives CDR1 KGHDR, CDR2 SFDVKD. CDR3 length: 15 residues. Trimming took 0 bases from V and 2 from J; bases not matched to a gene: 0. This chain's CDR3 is CATSDLDRGNQPQHF. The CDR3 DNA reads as TGTGCCACCAGTGATTTGGACAGGGGCAATCAGCCCCAGCATTTT.

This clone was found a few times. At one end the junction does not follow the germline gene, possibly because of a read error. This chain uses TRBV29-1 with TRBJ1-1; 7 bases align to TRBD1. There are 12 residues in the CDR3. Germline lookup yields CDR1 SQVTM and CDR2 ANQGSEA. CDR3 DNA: TGCAGCGTTGAAGATCTAAGGACAGGAGAGGGGTTT. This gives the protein CSVEDLRTGEGF.

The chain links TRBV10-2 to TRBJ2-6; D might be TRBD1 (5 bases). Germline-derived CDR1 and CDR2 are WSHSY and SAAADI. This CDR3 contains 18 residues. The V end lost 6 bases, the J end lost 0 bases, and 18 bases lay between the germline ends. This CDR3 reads CASRNTTVNLSGANVLTF. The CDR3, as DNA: TGCGCCAGCAGGAATACGACAGTTAACCTCTCTGGGGCCAACGTCCTGACTTTC.

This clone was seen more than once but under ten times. The CDR3 region is CASSVAGFDEKLFF. As DNA, the CDR3 is TGTGCCAGCAGTGTTGCAGGGTTTGATGAAAAACTGTTTTTT. The chain combines TRBV6-1 with TRBJ1-4; D may be TRBD1 (5 bases). In germline, CDR1 is MNHNS, CDR2 SASEGT. V was clipped by 4 bases and J by 6 bases, with 12 bases between them. This CDR3 region has 14 residues.

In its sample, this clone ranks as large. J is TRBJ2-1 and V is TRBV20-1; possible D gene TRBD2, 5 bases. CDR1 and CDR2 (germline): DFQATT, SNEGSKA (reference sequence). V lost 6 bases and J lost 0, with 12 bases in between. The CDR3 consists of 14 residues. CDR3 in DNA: TGCAGTGCGAGGCCGACTACCTCCTACAATGAGCAGTTCTTC. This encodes CSARPTTSYNEQFF.

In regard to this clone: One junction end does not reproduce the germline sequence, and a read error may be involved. This chain's CDR3 is CSASKIGSAGYCYTF. CDR3 nucleotides: TGCAGTGCTAGTAAGATAGGATCCGCGGGCTATTGCTACACCTTC. The chain carries TRBV20-1 and TRBJ1-2; no reliable D call. The CDR3 has 15 amino acids. Germline V gives CDR1 DFQATT, CDR2 SNEGSKA (reference sequence).

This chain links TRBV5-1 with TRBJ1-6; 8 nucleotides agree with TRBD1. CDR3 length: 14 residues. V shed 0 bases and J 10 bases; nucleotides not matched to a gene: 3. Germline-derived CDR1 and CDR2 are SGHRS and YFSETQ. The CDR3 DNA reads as TGCGCCAGCAGCTTGGGACAGGGGAGCTCACCCCTCCACTTT. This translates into CASSLGQGSSPLHF.

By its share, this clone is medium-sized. The chain's CDR3 is CAPLWTVRNEKLFF. CDR3 sequence (DNA): TGTGCCCCCCTCTGGACTGTCCGGAATGAAAAACTGTTTTTT. The chain is built from TRBV24-1 and TRBJ1-4; D remains unclear. Trimming removed 12 bases at V and 5 bases at J, with 18 bases between. The CDR3 loop spans 14 amino acids. Germline V gene data show CDR1 as KGHDR and CDR2 as SFDVKD.

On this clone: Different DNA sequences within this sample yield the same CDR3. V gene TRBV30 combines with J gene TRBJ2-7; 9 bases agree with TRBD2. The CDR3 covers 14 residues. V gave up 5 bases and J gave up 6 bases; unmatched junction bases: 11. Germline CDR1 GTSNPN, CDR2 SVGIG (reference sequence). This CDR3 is CAWAPGAGGFEQYF. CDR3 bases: TGTGCCTGGGCCCCAGGGGCGGGAGGGTTCGAGCAGTACTTC.